A selection of T cell receptor beta chains follows, all from one sample in a study of PD-L1 blockade in urothelial cancer. TCRdb's table, derived via immunoSEQ multiplex PCR, lists solely in-frame clones and lacks some. In the table there are about 49,000 clones, about four fifths of which are singletons. Here the sequenced sample was PBMCs, taken around atezolizumab (anti-PD-L1) treatment. The source of these receptors is a man aged 65 to 79 with urothelial cancer. The CDR3 runs from the conserved cysteine through the conserved F or W. The D gene is left open where the match is weak. Size is omitted from some rows. Given values are once, few, many or a class for expanded clones.

len: 13; d_gene: -; v_gene: TRBV30; abundance: once; j_gene: TRBJ2-5; CDR3nt: TGTGCCTGGAGTGTAGGTACAGTACAGACCCAGTACTTC; CDR3aa: CAWSVGTVQTQYF
len: 12; d_gene: -; v_gene: TRBV18; abundance: once; j_gene: TRBJ2-3; CDR3nt: TGTGCCAGCTCACCAATAACAGATACGCAGTATTTT; CDR3aa: CASSPITDTQYF
len: 13; d_gene: -; v_gene: TRBV5-1; abundance: -; j_gene: TRBJ2-2; CDR3nt: TGCGCCAGCAGCCCGAGGGAGGCCGGGGAGCTGTTTTTT; CDR3aa: CASSPREAGELFF
len: 14; d_gene: -; v_gene: TRBV6-1; abundance: -; j_gene: TRBJ1-2; CDR3nt: TGTGCCAGCAGTGAAGCGCGGGGCATCTATGGCTACACCTTC; CDR3aa: CASSEARGIYGYTF
len: 15; d_gene: -; v_gene: TRBV5-1; abundance: -; j_gene: TRBJ1-5; CDR3nt: TGCGCCAGCAGCTTGAACGGTGCCAGCAATCAGCCCCAGCATTTT; CDR3aa: CASSLNGASNQPQHF
len: 12; d_gene: TRBD1; v_gene: TRBV30; abundance: -; j_gene: TRBJ2-5; CDR3nt: TGTGCCGCAGACAGGGGCCAAGAGACCCAGTACTTC; CDR3aa: CAADRGQETQYF
len: 16; d_gene: TRBD2; v_gene: TRBV28; abundance: -; j_gene: TRBJ2-2; CDR3nt: TGTGCCAGCAGTTTATGGAGCGGGAGTCGAACCGGGGAGCTGTTTTTT; CDR3aa: CASSLWSGSRTGELFF
len: 14; d_gene: -; v_gene: TRBV5-1; abundance: -; j_gene: TRBJ2-3; CDR3nt: TGCGCCAGCACCTCCCTAATAAGCACAGATACGCAGTATTTT; CDR3aa: CASTSLISTDTQYF
len: 16; d_gene: -; v_gene: TRBV5-6; abundance: -; j_gene: TRBJ1-4; CDR3nt: TGTGCCAGCAGTTATTCCCGGGGGAGACCTAATGAAAAACTGTTTTTT; CDR3aa: CASSYSRGRPNEKLFF
len: 16; d_gene: TRBD2; v_gene: TRBV25-1; abundance: once; j_gene: TRBJ2-3; CDR3nt: TGTGCCAGCAGTGAATGGGTCGGGAGGACAACAGATACGCAGTATTTT; CDR3aa: CASSEWVGRTTDTQYF
len: 18; d_gene: TRBD1; v_gene: TRBV23-1; abundance: -; j_gene: TRBJ2-7; CDR3nt: TGCGCCAGCAGTCAAACGGACAGGGATACTACCCAATGGAACGAGCAGTACTTC; CDR3aa: CASSQTDRDTTQWNEQYF
len: 13; d_gene: -; v_gene: TRBV7-9; abundance: few; j_gene: TRBJ2-3; CDR3nt: TGTGCCAGCAGCTTAGGCGGGGCAGATACGCAGTATTTT; CDR3aa: CASSLGGADTQYF
len: 14; d_gene: TRBD1; v_gene: TRBV5-1; abundance: once; j_gene: TRBJ1-1; CDR3nt: TGCGCCAGCAGCATGGGACAGGGGGCCTCTGAAGCTTTCTTT; CDR3aa: CASSMGQGASEAFF
len: 15; d_gene: TRBD2; v_gene: TRBV27; abundance: -; j_gene: TRBJ2-7; CDR3nt: TGTGCCAGCAGTCGTGGACTAGCGGGAGGAGACGAGCAGTACTTC; CDR3aa: CASSRGLAGGDEQYF
len: 15; d_gene: -; v_gene: TRBV6-5; abundance: -; j_gene: TRBJ2-7; CDR3nt: TGTGCCAGCAGTTTACGTGAGGTAGGCTCCTACGAGCAGTACTTC; CDR3aa: CASSLREVGSYEQYF
len: 16; d_gene: -; v_gene: TRBV6-1; abundance: -; j_gene: TRBJ2-7; CDR3nt: TGTGCCAGCAGTGAAGCGCTTCGGGGACAAACCTACGAGCAGTACTTC; CDR3aa: CASSEALRGQTYEQYF
len: 15; d_gene: -; v_gene: TRBV9; abundance: -; j_gene: TRBJ1-3; CDR3nt: TGTGCCAGCAGCGCAAGGACAGAAGCTGGAAACACCATATATTTT; CDR3aa: CASSARTEAGNTIYF
len: 13; d_gene: TRBD1; v_gene: TRBV28; abundance: -; j_gene: TRBJ1-1; CDR3nt: TGTGCCAGCAGTTCCGGGACAGGGAGGATGGCTTTCTTT; CDR3aa: CASSSGTGRMAFF
len: 15; d_gene: -; v_gene: TRBV28; abundance: -; j_gene: TRBJ1-3; CDR3nt: TGTGCCAGCAGCCCTGGGCGCAGATCTGGAAACACCATATATTTT; CDR3aa: CASSPGRRSGNTIYF
len: 16; d_gene: TRBD1; v_gene: TRBV30; abundance: few; j_gene: TRBJ1-5; CDR3nt: TGTGCCCATGGGACAGGGGGTAAGGGAAGCAATCAGCCCCAGCATTTT; CDR3aa: CAHGTGGKGSNQPQHF
len: 14; d_gene: -; v_gene: TRBV5-1; abundance: -; j_gene: TRBJ2-7; CDR3nt: TGCGCCAGCAGCTTGGCGTCACTATACGACGAGCAGTACTTC; CDR3aa: CASSLASLYDEQYF
len: 15; d_gene: TRBD1; v_gene: TRBV7-3; abundance: -; j_gene: TRBJ1-1; CDR3nt: TGTGCCAGCAGCTCCACCGGACAGGCGTTCACTGAAGCTTTCTTT; CDR3aa: CASSSTGQAFTEAFF
len: 17; d_gene: -; v_gene: TRBV4-1; abundance: once; j_gene: TRBJ2-1; CDR3nt: TGCGCCACCTCAAGCCCCCTGCGTCGAAGCTCCTACAATGAGCAGTTCTTC; CDR3aa: CATSSPLRRSSYNEQFF
len: 13; d_gene: -; v_gene: TRBV30; abundance: -; j_gene: TRBJ2-3; CDR3nt: TGTGCCTGGAGTGTACGAGGAATAGATACGCAGTATTTT; CDR3aa: CAWSVRGIDTQYF
len: 16; d_gene: TRBD2; v_gene: TRBV7-2; abundance: once; j_gene: TRBJ2-5; CDR3nt: TGTGCCAGCAGTCGCGGACTAGCGGAGGGGGAAGAGACCCAGTACTTC; CDR3aa: CASSRGLAEGEETQYF
len: 17; d_gene: -; v_gene: TRBV27; abundance: few; j_gene: TRBJ2-1; CDR3nt: TGTGCCAGCAGTCCCTCAACAGGGGGGGTGCCCTACAATGAGCAGTTCTTC; CDR3aa: CASSPSTGGVPYNEQFF
len: 13; d_gene: -; v_gene: TRBV11-2; abundance: -; j_gene: TRBJ2-5; CDR3nt: TGTGCCAGCAGGACAGTTGGCCCAGAGACCCAGTACTTC; CDR3aa: CASRTVGPETQYF
len: 17; d_gene: TRBD1; v_gene: TRBV15; abundance: -; j_gene: TRBJ1-1; CDR3nt: TGTGCCACCAGCAGAGGACAGGGGAATGGAATGAGCACTGAAGCTTTCTTT; CDR3aa: CATSRGQGNGMSTEAFF
len: 14; d_gene: -; v_gene: TRBV10-2; abundance: -; j_gene: TRBJ2-2; CDR3nt: TGCGCCAGCATTGCGACACGTCCTTTCGGGGAGCTGTTTTTT; CDR3aa: CASIATRPFGELFF
len: 16; d_gene: TRBD1; v_gene: TRBV5-1; abundance: -; j_gene: TRBJ2-5; CDR3nt: TGCGCCAGCAGCTTCGGGACAGGGGAGGACCAAGAGACCCAGTACTTC; CDR3aa: CASSFGTGEDQETQYF
len: 14; d_gene: -; v_gene: TRBV10-2; abundance: -; j_gene: TRBJ1-5; CDR3nt: TGCGCCAGCAGTGAACTAGGTGGCAATCAGCCCCAGCATTTT; CDR3aa: CASSELGGNQPQHF
len: 12; d_gene: -; v_gene: TRBV28; abundance: -; j_gene: TRBJ2-6; CDR3nt: TGTGCCAGTAACTCTGGGGCCAACGTCCTGACTTTC; CDR3aa: CASNSGANVLTF
len: 14; d_gene: -; v_gene: TRBV10-1; abundance: -; j_gene: TRBJ2-5; CDR3nt: TGCGCCAGCAGTGATAGGACACGACCAGAGACCCAGTACTTC; CDR3aa: CASSDRTRPETQYF
len: 14; d_gene: -; v_gene: TRBV28; abundance: -; j_gene: TRBJ2-7; CDR3nt: TGTGCCAGCAGTGGGGGCGGAGTACCGTACGAGCAGTACTTC; CDR3aa: CASSGGGVPYEQYF
len: 16; d_gene: -; v_gene: TRBV9; abundance: -; j_gene: TRBJ1-2; CDR3nt: TGTGCCAGCAGCGTAGAACCGGGTGTCAGGGTGGATGGCTACACCTTC; CDR3aa: CASSVEPGVRVDGYTF
len: 17; d_gene: TRBD1; v_gene: TRBV30; abundance: few; j_gene: TRBJ1-1; CDR3nt: TGTGCCTGGGGTGATCCCCCGGGACAGATCATGAACACTGAAGCTTTCTTT; CDR3aa: CAWGDPPGQIMNTEAFF